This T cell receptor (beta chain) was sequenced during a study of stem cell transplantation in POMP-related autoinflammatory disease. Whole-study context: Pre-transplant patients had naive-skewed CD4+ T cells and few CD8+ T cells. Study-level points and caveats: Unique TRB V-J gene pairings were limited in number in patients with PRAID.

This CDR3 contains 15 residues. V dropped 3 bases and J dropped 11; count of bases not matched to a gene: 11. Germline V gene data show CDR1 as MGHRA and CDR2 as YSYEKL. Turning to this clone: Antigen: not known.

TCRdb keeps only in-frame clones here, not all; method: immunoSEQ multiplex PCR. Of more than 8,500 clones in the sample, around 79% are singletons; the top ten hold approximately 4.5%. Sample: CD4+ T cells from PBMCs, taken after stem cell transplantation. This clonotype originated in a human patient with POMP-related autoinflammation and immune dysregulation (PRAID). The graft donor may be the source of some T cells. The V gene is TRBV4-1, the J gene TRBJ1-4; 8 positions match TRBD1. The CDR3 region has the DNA TGCGCCAGCAGCCACGGACAGGGAGCTCTTGGGAAACTGTTTTTT. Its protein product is CASSHGQGALGKLFF.